The 6 T cell receptor beta chains below were found in one sample sequenced in a study of blood T cell repertoires in COVID-19 (dated by TCRdb to the early 2020s). Library prep was done by the immunoSEQ multiplex PCR assay. This is the immuneACCESS table as TCRdb keeps it, with only in-frame sequences that have V and J called. A part of the clones is gone; compared with another copy, unresolved V genes explain less than half, and the rest is unexplained. This sample holds approximately 67,000 clones; approximately 90% were observed only once. Clones ranked in the top ten supply about 5% of the sample. Sequencing used peripheral blood. Receptors originate from a woman aged 60-75 years with active COVID-19.

In nucleotides, the CDR3 is TGCGCCAGCAGCTTGGTTGGGACTAGCGCAGGCAATGAGCAGTTCTTC. It encodes CASSLVGTSAGNEQFF. The chain couples TRBV5-1 to TRBJ2-1, with 10 nucleotides matching TRBD2. Germline V gene sequence: CDR1 SGHRS, CDR2 YFSETQ. The CDR3 has 16 amino acids. The junction had 6 bases not matched to a gene; V was cut back by 0 bases and J by 6 bases. Variable domain in full (rest from reference TRBV5-1 and TRBJ2-1): KAGVTQTPRYLIKTRGQQVTLSCSPISGHRSVSWYQQTPGQGLQFLFEYFSETQRNKGNFPGRFSGRQFSNSRSEMNVSTLELGDSALYLCASSLVGTSAGNEQFFGPGTRLTVL.

This chain links TRBV6-2 or TRBV6-3 with TRBJ2-7; 10 bases are a match to TRBD2. From germline, CDR1 is MNHEY and CDR2 SVGEGT. V lost 4 bases, J lost 2 bases, and 8 bases stayed unmatched. The CDR3 sequence is 16 residues long. The CDR3 reads CASSSAGLAVTYEQYF. For the CDR3, the DNA is TGTGCCAGCAGTTCCGCTGGACTAGCGGTCACCTACGAGCAGTACTTC.

The V call is TRBV7-9, the J call TRBJ1-2; the D is unclear. Germline lookup yields CDR1 SEHNR and CDR2 FQNEAQ (reference sequence). The V end lost 0 bases, the J end lost 8 bases, and 4 bases lay between the germline ends. The length of the CDR3 is 11 residues. The DNA for the CDR3 is TGTGCCAGCAGCTTAGCAGCAGGCTACACCTTC. Residues: CASSLAAGYTF.

This clone was recorded only once. The J gene is TRBJ2-2, the V gene TRBV5-1; D is uncertain. Germline assignment: CDR1 SGHRS and CDR2 YFSETQ. The CDR3 spans 14 residues. Trimming took 4 bases from V and 2 from J, leaving 9 bases between them. CDR3 protein: CASSPTENTGELFF. The DNA of the CDR3 is TGCGCCAGCAGCCCTACAGAAAACACCGGGGAGCTGTTTTTT. The full variable domain, in which reference TRBV5-1 and TRBJ2-2 provide the parts outside the CDR3, is KAGVTQTPRYLIKTRGQQVTLSCSPISGHRSVSWYQQTPGQGLQFLFEYFSETQRNKGNFPGRFSGRQFSNSRSEMNVSTLELGDSALYLCASSPTENTGELFFGEGSRLTVL.

J is TRBJ1-4 and V is TRBV18; TRBD1 is a possible D gene (6 bases). Germline V gives CDR1 KGHSH, CDR2 LQKENI. The CDR3 extends over 16 amino acids. The V end lost 0 bases, the J end lost 8 bases, and 16 bases lay between the germline ends. CDR3 nucleotides: TGTGCCAGCTCACCACCATACTTGGGGGCTCTCGAAAAACTGTTTTTT. It yields the protein CASSPPYLGALEKLFF.

This CDR3 reads CASSKPRGTAEAFF. CDR3 coding DNA: TGTGCCAGCAGTAAACCCCGAGGGACTGCTGAAGCTTTCTTT. V is TRBV6-5 and J is TRBJ1-1; D might be TRBD1 (5 bases). The CDR3 consists of 14 residues. Trimming took 5 bases from V and 6 from J, leaving 16 bases between them. The V gene's germline CDR1 is MNHEY and CDR2 SVGAGI.